This TCR beta chain emerged from a study of T cell responses to AZD1222 COVID-19 vaccine. Study-wide points: Repertoire sampling happened only post peak T cell response. There were vaccine-associated CD4 TCRs across spike, dominant at 160-218 and 743-854.

Clones were read by immunoSEQ multiplex PCR, and TCRdb kept only the in-frame ones, dropping some. The sample shows tens of thousands of clones, around 89% of them seen only once. This clone was recorded a few times. Its antigen remains unknown. Germline V lookup: CDR1 SGHAT, CDR2 FQNNGV. With 6 bases clipped from V and 2 bases from J, the junction kept 7 bases outside the gene matches. The CDR3 runs to 15 residues. The sample here was peripheral blood, taken on day 0 of AZD1222 vaccination. The V and J genes are TRBV11-2 and TRBJ2-5, with 9 bases aligning to TRBD1. This clonotype was obtained from an adult in good health. The CDR3 DNA is TGTGCCAGCAGTCGGGGACAGGGAGGACAAGAGACCCAGTACTTC. Amino acids: CASSRGQGGQETQYF.